This T cell receptor beta chain was sequenced in a study of cytomegalovirus exposure and HLA in healthy donors. PCR primers comprised 60 Vbeta and 13 Jbeta primers. Libraries were prepared by immunoSEQ multiplex PCR; TCRdb keeps only in-frame clonotypes and omits some of them. Among roughly 190,000 clones listed, around 67% were seen once. V shed 7 bases, J shed 11 bases, and the junction held 14 bases outside the gene matches. Germline V CDR1 and CDR2: SNHLY, FYNNEI. The CDR3 runs 14 residues. Points from the study as a whole: Cytomegalovirus status was reportedly diagnosed by the classifier with high sensitivity and specificity. Across donors, sequencing depth was assumed by presence/absence analyses to be roughly uniform. Later work showed greater clonal expansion in HLA-associated TCR beta chains than in equally common others.

In regard to this clone: No antigen is known for it.

The origin of this receptor is a woman between 25 and 40 years old in good health and CMV-seropositive. This chain links TRBV2 with TRBJ1-5, with TRBD1 matching over 7 bases. Sequencing was done on a sample of PBMCs. CDR3 in amino acids: CASTLPGQAETQHF. The DNA for the CDR3 is TGTGCCAGCACCCTACCAGGACAGGCCGAGACCCAGCATTTT.